The T cell receptor (beta chain) described here comes from a study of glioma-infiltrating T cells. On the study more broadly: Glioma patients had dexamethasone for six or fewer days before surgery. Blood libraries targeted roughly 4- to 11-fold coverage of 1 million or so T cells. Study findings and constraints: Above-expected tissue-blood divergence occurred in all gliomas, most in low-grade ones.

TCR alpha and beta CDR3 regions were amplified from RNA using iRepertoire nested multiplex PCR. TCRdb processed the multiplex PCR reads anew with MiXCR; each CDR3 protein has one entry. The table shows about 380,000 distinct CDR3 sequences, with 41% occurring only once. Details on this clonotype: Its specificity is not known. The junction does not match germline at one end; this may be a read error.

Germline V lookup: CDR1 SGHTS, CDR2 YDEGEE. This CDR3 has 14 residues. The rearrangement joins TRBV5-8 to TRBJ2-7, with 8 positions matching TRBD2. The specimen sequenced was glioma tissue, nonneoplastic brain tissue, or PBMCs (not recorded which). The receptor was derived from a human donor with low-grade glioma or glioblastoma, undergoing nonglioma brain surgery, or in good health (not recorded which). CDR3 bases: TGCGCCAGCAGCAGGGGACTAGACCTCGGCCCGCAGTACTTC. Its protein product is CASSRGLDLGPQYF.